The clone carrying this TCR beta chain appeared a single time. What it binds is unknown. The PCR employed 60 Vbeta primers together with 13 Jbeta primers. The assay was immunoSEQ multiplex PCR, and TCRdb's table has in-frame clones only and misses some. Altogether 100,000 to 150,000 clones are present, roughly four fifths being singletons, with the ten largest covering 3.6%. This record comes from a study of cytomegalovirus exposure and HLA in healthy donors. Study results and caveats: In a later analysis, DRB1 alleles had the most associated TCRs; HLA-C alleles the fewest. In a later analysis, an Asian-associated ancestry cluster reportedly showed fewer N-insertions than the roughly 730-donor mean. A few chains linked to CMV were shown in vitro to be specific for CMV antigens.

The germline V and J ends were trimmed by 1 base and 2 bases, with 11 bases remaining between them. The CDR3 has 15 amino acids. The germline V gene encodes CDR1 MDHEN and CDR2 SYDVKM. This chain links TRBV28 with TRBJ1-2, with D possibly TRBD1 on 5 matching bases. The receptor comes from a middle-aged woman in good health and CMV-seropositive. Sequenced sample: PBMCs. CDR3 coding DNA: TGTGCCAGCAGTTTATACCAGGGCCCAAACTATGGCTACACCTTC. It encodes CASSLYQGPNYGYTF.